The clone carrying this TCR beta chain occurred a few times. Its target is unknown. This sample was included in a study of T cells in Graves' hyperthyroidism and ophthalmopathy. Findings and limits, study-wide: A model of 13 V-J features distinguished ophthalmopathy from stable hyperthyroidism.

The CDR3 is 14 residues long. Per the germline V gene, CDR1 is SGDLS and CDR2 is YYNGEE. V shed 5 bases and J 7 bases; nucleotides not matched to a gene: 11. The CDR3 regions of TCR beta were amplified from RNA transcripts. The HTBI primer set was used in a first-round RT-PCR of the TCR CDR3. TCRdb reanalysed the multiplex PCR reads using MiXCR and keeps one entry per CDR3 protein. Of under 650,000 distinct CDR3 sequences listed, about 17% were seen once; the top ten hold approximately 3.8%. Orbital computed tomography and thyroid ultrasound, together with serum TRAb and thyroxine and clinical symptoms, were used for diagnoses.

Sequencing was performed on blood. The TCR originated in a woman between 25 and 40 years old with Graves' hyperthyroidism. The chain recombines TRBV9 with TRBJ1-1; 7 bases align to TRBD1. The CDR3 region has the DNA TGTGCCAGCAGTCCCGGGACAGAGAGGGTTGAAGCTTTCTTT. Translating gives CASSPGTERVEAFF.